This T cell receptor beta chain was identified during a study of cytomegalovirus exposure and HLA in healthy donors. In the study overall: Of the donors genotyped, several hundred in all, about 82% fell in the Caucasian-associated ancestry cluster. Findings and limits, study-wide: Listed as cytomegalovirus-associated were over 150 TCR beta chains. The Asian-associated ancestry cluster reportedly had fewer N-insertions than the roughly 670-donor mean in a later analysis.

A note on this clone: The antigen remains undetermined.

In the PCR, 60 Vbeta and 13 Jbeta primers were used. Per the authors' pipeline: It was a later analysis that counted about 80 million unique TCR beta chains, of which around 11 million were shared. Using immunoSEQ multiplex PCR, the repertoire was profiled, and TCRdb retains in-frame clones only, with some absent. For V, J and clone size, that table is used; D and trimming come from the DNA. The table lists more than 200,000 clones, with approximately 1% in the top ten. This CDR3 has 15 residues. Germline V lookup: CDR1 SGHRS, CDR2 YFSETQ. Trimming took 4 bases from V and 2 from J, leaving 13 bases between them.

Source material: PBMCs. This chain links TRBV5-1 with TRBJ1-3; D not resolved. This sequence originates from a woman in her twenties or thirties in good health and CMV-seropositive. The chain's CDR3 is CASSLGIAPGNTIYF. The CDR3 DNA reads as TGCGCCAGCAGCCTCGGGATCGCACCTGGAAACACCATATATTTT.